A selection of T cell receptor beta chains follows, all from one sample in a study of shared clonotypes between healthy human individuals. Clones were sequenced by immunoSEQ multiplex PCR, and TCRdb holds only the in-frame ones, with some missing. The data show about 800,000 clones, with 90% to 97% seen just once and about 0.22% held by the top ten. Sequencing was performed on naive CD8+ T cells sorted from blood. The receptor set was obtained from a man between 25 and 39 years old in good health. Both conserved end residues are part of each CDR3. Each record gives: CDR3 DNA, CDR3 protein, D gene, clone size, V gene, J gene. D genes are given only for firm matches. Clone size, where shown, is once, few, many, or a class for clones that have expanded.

TGCGCCAGCAGCCAAGGGTATAGGGGTCCCTACGAGCAGTACTTC	CASSQGYRGPYEQYF	-	-	TRBV4-3	TRBJ2-7
TGTGCCAGCAGCAGGGGGCTCAACAATGAGCAGTTCTTC	CASSRGLNNEQFF	TRBD1	-	TRBV28	TRBJ2-1
TGTGCCAGCAGCGTCCAGGGCGACAGTTACAATGAGCAGTTCTTC	CASSVQGDSYNEQFF	-	-	TRBV9	TRBJ2-1
TGCGCCAGCAGCTTGGGGCCGGGAAACTCCTACGAGCAGTACTTC	CASSLGPGNSYEQYF	-	-	TRBV5-1	TRBJ2-7
TGCAGCGTCATAGCGGGAGGGGAGAATGAGCAGTTCTTC	CSVIAGGENEQFF	TRBD2	-	TRBV29-1	TRBJ2-1
TGTGCCAGCAGTCCCGGACGTCGGAATGAGCAGTTCTTC	CASSPGRRNEQFF	-	-	TRBV27	TRBJ2-1
TGCGCCAGCAGCCAACGACAGAACACCGGGGAGCTGTTTTTT	CASSQRQNTGELFF	-	-	TRBV4-1	TRBJ2-2
TGTGCCAGCAGCTTCGACCAGGGAGACCAGCCCCAGCATTTT	CASSFDQGDQPQHF	-	-	TRBV7-9	TRBJ1-5
TGTGCCAGCAGTTTCGTGGTGCGAAATCAGCCCCAGCATTTT	CASSFVVRNQPQHF	-	-	TRBV28	TRBJ1-5
TGTGCCAGCAGCGTAGTTGGGAGCGGGAGGCTAAATGAGCAGTTCTTC	CASSVVGSGRLNEQFF	TRBD2	-	TRBV9	TRBJ2-1
TGTGCCAGCAGCTTAAGGGGCTCCTGGGGAAGAATGTACTTC	CASSLRGSWGRMYF	-	-	TRBV7-9	TRBJ2-5
TGCAGCGTTGTCTCGCGGGAGGACTACAATGAGCAGTTCTTC	CSVVSREDYNEQFF	TRBD2	-	TRBV29-1	TRBJ2-1
TGTGCCAGTAAGTCGGGGCTAGCGGGAGTAGCAGATACGCAGTATTTT	CASKSGLAGVADTQYF	TRBD2	-	TRBV13	TRBJ2-3
TGTGCCAGCACCCCAGGGGGGGAAGTCGGGGCTCAGCCCCAGCATTTT	CASTPGGEVGAQPQHF	TRBD1	-	TRBV27	TRBJ1-5
TGCAGCGTTGCGGCTACTATCGGGAATGAGCAGTTCTTC	CSVAATIGNEQFF	-	-	TRBV29-1	TRBJ2-1
TGTGCCAGCAGTACCGGGACTAGCGGCTCCTACGAGCAGTACTTC	CASSTGTSGSYEQYF	TRBD2	-	TRBV6-5	TRBJ2-7
TGTGCCAGCAGCTTAGTGCCTAGCGGGGACTCCTACGAGCAGTACTTC	CASSLVPSGDSYEQYF	TRBD2	-	TRBV7-6	TRBJ2-7
TGTGCCAGCAGTGAAACGGGATTGGGTGAAGCTTTCTTT	CASSETGLGEAFF	-	-	TRBV6-4	TRBJ1-1
TGTGCCAGCACTCCGGGACTAGCGGGGGCAGATACGCAGTATTTT	CASTPGLAGADTQYF	TRBD2	-	TRBV27	TRBJ2-3
TGTGCTAGCAGCTCGACAGTCGGGTACGAGCAGTACTTC	CASSSTVGYEQYF	-	once	TRBV7-7	TRBJ2-7
TGTGCCAGCAGTGACCCGACTAGCGCAAACTACGAGCAGTACTTC	CASSDPTSANYEQYF	TRBD2	-	TRBV6-1	TRBJ2-7
TGCGCCAGCACCCAGGGACAGGGGGAGGATACGCAGTATTTT	CASTQGQGEDTQYF	TRBD1	-	TRBV10-1	TRBJ2-3
TGTGCCAGCAGCCATATAGGGCAACAGAAAGAGACCCAGTACTTC	CASSHIGQQKETQYF	-	-	TRBV28	TRBJ2-5
TGCAGCGTTACCGGAGCGGGAGGTTCCTACAATGAGCAGTTCTTC	CSVTGAGGSYNEQFF	TRBD2	-	TRBV29-1	TRBJ2-1
TGTGCCAGCGGGGGCGGAGTAGCCGGAGTCTACGAGCAGTACTTC	CASGGGVAGVYEQYF	-	-	TRBV27	TRBJ2-7
TGCGCCAGCAGTGCGTATCTGGGCAGTGAAGCTTTCTTT	CASSAYLGSEAFF	-	-	TRBV10-2	TRBJ1-1
TGTGCCAGCAGCCAGCGGCGAGATACGCAGTATTTT	CASSQRRDTQYF	-	-	TRBV27	TRBJ2-3
TGCGCCAGCAGCCCGGTGGCGGGCAGCTCCTACGAGCAGTACTTC	CASSPVAGSSYEQYF	-	-	TRBV4-1	TRBJ2-7
TGTGCCAGTAGTTATCCCTGGGGCTATCAGCCCCAGCATTTT	CASSYPWGYQPQHF	-	-	TRBV19	TRBJ1-5
TGTGCCAGCAGTCAACAGGGGATTGGAAACACCATATATTTT	CASSQQGIGNTIYF	TRBD1	once	TRBV27	TRBJ1-3